A selection of T cell receptor beta chains follows, all from one sample in a study of T cell responses to AZD1222 COVID-19 vaccine. TCRdb's copy holds only in-frame clones and misses some; the assay was immunoSEQ multiplex PCR. The sample yields 150,000 or so clones, 85% to 95% seen once. The sequenced sample was peripheral blood, obtained on day 0 of MenACWY control vaccination. The receptors derive from an adult in good health. The CDR3 runs from the conserved cysteine through the conserved F or W. Each record gives: V gene, CDR3 protein.

>TRBV20-1
CSPSVNYGYTF
>TRBV15
CATSTGRGYTEAFF
>TRBV12-3/TRBV12-4
CATRSGGHTEAFF
>TRBV12-3/TRBV12-4
CASSSASNQPQHF
>TRBV7-2
CASSPTVNLNQPQHF
>TRBV13
CASSSRLAGAQETQYF
>TRBV19
CASSISPWDRGPGNTIYF
>TRBV18
CASSPPSYNEQFF
>TRBV6-2/TRBV6-3
CASSYSGDRSARGYTF
>TRBV6-1
CASSFQVTNYGYTF
>TRBV5-6
CASSLGYLGNTIYF
>TRBV7-8
CASSLRDRGYEQYF
>TRBV6-1
CASSDSYGYTF
>TRBV9
CASSVEVWTEVYGYTF
>TRBV23-1
CASSQPVVEAFF
>TRBV19
CASRKTGDYGYTF
>TRBV5-1
CASRDPGQGDYGYTF
>TRBV5-1
CASSLVAGGTKQYF
>TRBV28
CASREDRGRSEAFF
>TRBV7-2
CASSFTSTGGYGYTF
>TRBV9
CASSVDGYTF
>TRBV21-1
CASSKSHIGQGIGGNTEAFF
>TRBV4-3
CASSQEYGQHNSPLHF
>TRBV27
CASSLSSSNEQFF
>TRBV18
CASAQKGNTEAFF
>TRBV6-4
CASSDSRATDTQYF
>TRBV5-1
CASSPGPQETQYF
>TRBV6-4
CASRREVSLNTEAFF
>TRBV6-5
CASSYRTGNNSPLHF
>TRBV6-5
CASSYSRVNTEAFF
>TRBV24-1
CATSDFGNTEAFF
>TRBV2
CASGGSTGYSNQPQHF
>TRBV9
CASSKSVDQPQHF
>TRBV5-1
CASSLLQGAGVNTEAFF
>TRBV2
CASNGQGKGGYTF
>TRBV18
CATIQPGSGGNTIYF
>TRBV5-1
CASSLWGRGNNNEQFF
>TRBV2
CASSESLAAYNEQFF
>TRBV13
CASSPGGFQETQYF
>TRBV15
CATSSTLTGSSYNEQFF
>TRBV5-6
CASSMGQSNEKLFF
>TRBV7-2
CASSLVSGNTIYF
>TRBV27
CASSLWGGSYGYTF
>TRBV10-3
CAISDGGVAGNTIYF
>TRBV6-5
CASSFGQGAASPLHF
>TRBV5-1
CASSRIAGAYNEQFF
>TRBV5-1
CASSLGRSIGNTIYF
>TRBV2
CASTKTRAYGYTF